One T cell receptor beta chain is described in this entry. The antigen is unknown. Extracted from the samples, RNA was reverse transcribed into cDNA to serve as the sequencing template. Sequenced by immunoSEQ multiplex PCR; TCRdb stores in-frame clones only, minus some. Counted here are over 120,000 clones, 45% to 60% occurring once; the ten biggest clones make up approximately 15%. This record belongs to a study of CD8+ T cells in alopecia areata. Study-wide results and limits: Mice gave a clearer picture of TCR sharing than patients did, possibly for HLA-related reasons. Both scalp clonality and the expanded CD8+ clones among the top 100 showed a significant decrease with tofacitinib.

The CDR3 consists of 16 residues. The ends were cut back, 6 bases at V and 0 bases at J, with 20 bases in the middle. Germline V CDR1 and CDR2: SQVTM, ANQGSEA. Treatment specified: oral pan-JAK inhibitor, 5-10 mg twice daily. The J gene is TRBJ1-1, the V gene TRBV29-1; D uncertain. The clonotype comes from a human donor with alopecia areata. The starting material was CD8+ T cells sorted from blood, obtained at week 4, from a patient treated with tofacitinib. In DNA, the CDR3 is TGCAGCGTAACAGAAAGAGGATGGCCAATGAACACTGAAGCTTTCTTT. The encoded protein is CSVTERGWPMNTEAFF.